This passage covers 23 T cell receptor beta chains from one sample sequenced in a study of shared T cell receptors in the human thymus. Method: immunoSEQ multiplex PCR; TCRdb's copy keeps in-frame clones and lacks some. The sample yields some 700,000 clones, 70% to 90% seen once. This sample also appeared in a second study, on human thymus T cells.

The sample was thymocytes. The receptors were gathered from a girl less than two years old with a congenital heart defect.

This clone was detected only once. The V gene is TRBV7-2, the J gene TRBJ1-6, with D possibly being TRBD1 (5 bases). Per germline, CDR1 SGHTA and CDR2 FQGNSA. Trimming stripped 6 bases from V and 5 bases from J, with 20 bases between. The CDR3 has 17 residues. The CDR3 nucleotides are TGTGCCAGCAGACACAGTGGGAGGGGACGGAATAATTCACCCCTCCACTTT. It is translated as CASRHSGRGRNNSPLHF.

CDR3: CASKRRCVGNTEAFF. The CDR3 DNA is TGTGCCAGCAAGCGCCGGTGTGTGGGGAACACTGAAGCTTTCTTT. The V and J genes are TRBV27 and TRBJ1-1; D remains ambiguous. The CDR3 has 15 residues. From germline, CDR1 is MNHEY and CDR2 SMNVEV (reference sequence). V was clipped by 7 bases and J by 1 base, with 16 bases between them.

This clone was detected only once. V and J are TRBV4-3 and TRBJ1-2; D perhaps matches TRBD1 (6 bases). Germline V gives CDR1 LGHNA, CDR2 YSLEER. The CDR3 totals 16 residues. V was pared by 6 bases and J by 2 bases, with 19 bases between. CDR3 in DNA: TGCGCCAGCAGGCTCCTTCCGGGACAACAGAACTATGGCTACACCTTC. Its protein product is CASRLLPGQQNYGYTF.

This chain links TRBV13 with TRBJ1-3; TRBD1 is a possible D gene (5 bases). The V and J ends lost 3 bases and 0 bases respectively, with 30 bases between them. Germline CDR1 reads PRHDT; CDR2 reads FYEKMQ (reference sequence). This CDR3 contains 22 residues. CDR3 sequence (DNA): TGTGCCAGCAGCTTTGGAGTCCTGGACGGTGGGGCCGTCATCTTCTCTGGAAACACCATATATTTT. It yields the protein CASSFGVLDGGAVIFSGNTIYF.

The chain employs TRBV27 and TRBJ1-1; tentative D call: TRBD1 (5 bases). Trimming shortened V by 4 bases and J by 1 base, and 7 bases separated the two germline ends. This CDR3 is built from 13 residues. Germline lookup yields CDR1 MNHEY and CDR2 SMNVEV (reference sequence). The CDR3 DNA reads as TGTGCCAGCAGTTCCGGACAGAACACTGAAGCTTTCTTT. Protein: CASSSGQNTEAFF.

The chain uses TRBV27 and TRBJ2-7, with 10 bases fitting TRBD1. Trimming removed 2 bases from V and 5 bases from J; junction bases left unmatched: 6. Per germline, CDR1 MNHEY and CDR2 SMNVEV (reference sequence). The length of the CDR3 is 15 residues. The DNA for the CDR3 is TGTGCCAGCAGTTTAATAGGGGACAGGGGCGACGAGCAGTACTTC. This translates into CASSLIGDRGDEQYF.

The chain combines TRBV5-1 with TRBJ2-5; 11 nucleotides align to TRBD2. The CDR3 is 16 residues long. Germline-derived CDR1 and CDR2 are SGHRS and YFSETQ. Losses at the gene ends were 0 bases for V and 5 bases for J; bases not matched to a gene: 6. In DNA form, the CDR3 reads TGCGCCAGCAGCTTGGGGGCTAGCGGGGGGAGCGAGACCCAGTACTTC. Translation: CASSLGASGGSETQYF.

CDR3 coding DNA: TGTGCCAGTAGTATATGGACAGGGGACGCGCCCTATAATTCACCCCTCCACTTT. It encodes CASSIWTGDAPYNSPLHF. The chain links TRBV19 to TRBJ1-6; 9 bases fit TRBD1. This CDR3 contains 18 residues. The germline CDR1 and CDR2 sequences are LNHDA and SQIVND (reference sequence). Trimming took 2 bases from V and 2 from J; bases not matched to a gene: 7.

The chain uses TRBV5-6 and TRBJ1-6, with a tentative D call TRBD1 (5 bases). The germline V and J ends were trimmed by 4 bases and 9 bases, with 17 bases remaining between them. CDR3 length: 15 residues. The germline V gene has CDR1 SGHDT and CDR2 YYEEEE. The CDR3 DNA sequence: TGTGCCAGCAGCATGGACAACTCCGAGGGTTCACCCCTCCACTTT. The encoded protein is CASSMDNSEGSPLHF.

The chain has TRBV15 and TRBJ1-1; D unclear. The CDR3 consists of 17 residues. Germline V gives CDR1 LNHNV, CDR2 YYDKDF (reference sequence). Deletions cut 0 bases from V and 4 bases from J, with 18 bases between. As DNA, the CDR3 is TGTGCCACCAGCAGAGATTTCGTCGGGGATCAGTGCACTGAAGCTTTCTTT. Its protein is CATSRDFVGDQCTEAFF.

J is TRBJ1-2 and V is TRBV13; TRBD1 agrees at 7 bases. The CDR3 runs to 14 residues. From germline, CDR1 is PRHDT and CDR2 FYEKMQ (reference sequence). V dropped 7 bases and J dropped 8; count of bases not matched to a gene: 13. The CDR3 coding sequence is TGTGCCAGCACCGACGGAAGACAGGGAGGAGGCTACACCTTC. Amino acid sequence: CASTDGRQGGGYTF.

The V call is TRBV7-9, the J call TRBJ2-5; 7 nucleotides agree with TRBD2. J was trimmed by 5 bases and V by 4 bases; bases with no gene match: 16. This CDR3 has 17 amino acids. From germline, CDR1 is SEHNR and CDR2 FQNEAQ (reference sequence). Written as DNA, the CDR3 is TGTGCCAGCAGCTCCTCTGGAAGCGGGGCCTCGCGGGAGACCCAGTACTTC. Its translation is CASSSSGSGASRETQYF.

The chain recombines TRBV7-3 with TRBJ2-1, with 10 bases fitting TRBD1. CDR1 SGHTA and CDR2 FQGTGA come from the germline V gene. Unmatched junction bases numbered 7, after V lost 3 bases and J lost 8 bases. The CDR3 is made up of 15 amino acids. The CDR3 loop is CASSFPGQGLDEQFF. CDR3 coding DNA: TGTGCCAGCAGCTTTCCGGGACAGGGGTTGGATGAGCAGTTCTTC.

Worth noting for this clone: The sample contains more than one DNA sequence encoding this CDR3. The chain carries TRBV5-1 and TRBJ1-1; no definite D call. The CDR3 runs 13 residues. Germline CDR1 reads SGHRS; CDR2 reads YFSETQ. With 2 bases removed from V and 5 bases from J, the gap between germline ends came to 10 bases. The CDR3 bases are TGCGCCAGCAGCTTACAGAGATGGACTGAAGCTTTCTTT. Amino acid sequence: CASSLQRWTEAFF.

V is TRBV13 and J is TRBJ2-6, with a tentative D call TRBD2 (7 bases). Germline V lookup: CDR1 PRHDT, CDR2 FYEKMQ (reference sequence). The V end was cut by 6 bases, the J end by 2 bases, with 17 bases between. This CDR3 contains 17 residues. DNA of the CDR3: TGTGCCAGCAGTCGAGGGGGGGGGAGCACTGGGGCCAACGTCCTGACTTTC. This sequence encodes CASSRGGGSTGANVLTF.

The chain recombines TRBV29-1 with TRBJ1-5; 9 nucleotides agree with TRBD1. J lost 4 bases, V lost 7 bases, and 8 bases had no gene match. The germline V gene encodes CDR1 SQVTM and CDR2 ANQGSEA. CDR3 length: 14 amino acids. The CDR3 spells CSAIGQGPNQPQHF. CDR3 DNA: TGCAGCGCTATTGGACAGGGGCCTAATCAGCCCCAGCATTTT.

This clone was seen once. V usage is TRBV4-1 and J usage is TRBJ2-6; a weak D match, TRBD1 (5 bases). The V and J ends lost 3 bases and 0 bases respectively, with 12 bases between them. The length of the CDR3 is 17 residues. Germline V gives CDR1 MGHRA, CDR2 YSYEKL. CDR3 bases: TGCGCCAGCAGCCAGGCAGGGAATCGCTCTGGGGCCAACGTCCTGACTTTC. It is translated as CASSQAGNRSGANVLTF.

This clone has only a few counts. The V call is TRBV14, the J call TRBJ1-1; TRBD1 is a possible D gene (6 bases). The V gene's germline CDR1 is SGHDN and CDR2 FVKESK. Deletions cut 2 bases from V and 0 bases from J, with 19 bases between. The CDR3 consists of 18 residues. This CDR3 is CASSQPVGTLEMNTEAFF. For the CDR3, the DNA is TGTGCCAGCAGCCAACCCGTCGGGACACTGGAGATGAACACTGAAGCTTTCTTT.

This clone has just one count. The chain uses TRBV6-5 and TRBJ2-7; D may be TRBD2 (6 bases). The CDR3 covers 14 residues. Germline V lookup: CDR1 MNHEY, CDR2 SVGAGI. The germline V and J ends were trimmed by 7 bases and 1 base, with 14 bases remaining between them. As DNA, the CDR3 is TGTGCCAGCACCGCGGGGAAAGGATCCTACGAGCAGTACTTC. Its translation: CASTAGKGSYEQYF.

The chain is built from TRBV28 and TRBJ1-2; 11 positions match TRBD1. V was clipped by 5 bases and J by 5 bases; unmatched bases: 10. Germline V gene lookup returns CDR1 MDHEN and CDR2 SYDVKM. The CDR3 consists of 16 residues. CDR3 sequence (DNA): TGTGCCAGCAGTCCTCGGGACAGGGGGTATGAGTATGGCTACACCTTC. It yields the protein CASSPRDRGYEYGYTF.

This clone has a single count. In DNA form, the CDR3 reads TGTGCCACCCTAATTTGGACTGAAGCTTTCTTT. This translates into CATLIWTEAFF. The chain carries TRBV28 and TRBJ1-1; D gene unclear. This CDR3 contains 11 residues. The germline V gene has CDR1 MDHEN and CDR2 SYDVKM. Trimming removed 10 bases at V and 5 bases at J, with 11 bases between.

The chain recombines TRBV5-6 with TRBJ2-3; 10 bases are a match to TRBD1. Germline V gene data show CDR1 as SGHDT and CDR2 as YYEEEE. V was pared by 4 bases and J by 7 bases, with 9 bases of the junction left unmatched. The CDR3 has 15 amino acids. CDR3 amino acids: CASSIPRDRGHTQYF. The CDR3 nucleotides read TGTGCCAGCAGCATCCCCCGGGACAGGGGACATACGCAGTATTTT.

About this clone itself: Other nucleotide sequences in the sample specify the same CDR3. Here the CDR3 reads CASSVGGVQETQYF. The CDR3 DNA reads TGTGCCAGCAGCGTAGGGGGGGTTCAAGAGACCCAGTACTTC. V gene TRBV9 combines with J gene TRBJ2-5, with a weak D call TRBD2 (6 bases). Germline CDR1 is SGDLS and CDR2 is YYNGEE. This CDR3 is 14 amino acids long. The V gene lost 0 bases and the J gene lost 2 bases, with 8 bases spanning the gap.